The next 3 T cell receptor beta chains were all read from a single sample in a study of CD8 T cells in Susac syndrome. Random hexamers served to reverse transcribe about 0.45 to 1 ug RNA. From the immunoSEQ multiplex PCR reads, TCRdb called clonotypes with MiXCR, one entry per CDR3 protein. This sample has more than 150,000 distinct CDR3 sequences, with around 94% found just once. The sample was CD4+ T cells from PBMCs. The receptors were sampled from a human donor in good health.

The rearrangement joins TRBV6-1 to TRBJ2-7, with D uncertain. CDR3 size: 12 residues. CDR1 and CDR2 (germline): MNHNS, SASEGT. The V and J ends lost 2 bases and 2 bases respectively, with 4 bases between them. CDR3 sequence reads: CASSENPYEQYF. The CDR3 DNA follows: TGTGCCAGCAGTGAAAACCCCTACGAGCAGTACTTC.

The CDR3 nucleotides are TGCAGCGTTGTAGGCCTAGCGGGAACCTACGAGCAGTACTTC. This gives the protein CSVVGLAGTYEQYF. The rearrangement uses TRBV29-1 and TRBJ2-7, with TRBD2 identical over 9 bases. This CDR3 has 14 residues. Germline CDR1 and CDR2: SQVTM and ANQGSEA. The J segment lost 2 bases and the V segment lost 4 bases, leaving 6 bases of the junction unmatched.

This sequence joins TRBV20-1 and TRBJ1-2; D unclear. CDR1 and CDR2 from the germline V gene are DFQATT and SNEGSKA (reference sequence). This CDR3 spans 11 amino acids. The ends were cut back, 5 bases at V and 7 bases at J, with 11 bases in the middle. CDR3 in amino acids: CSAYDRGGYTF. For the CDR3, the DNA is TGCAGTGCTTACGACCGGGGTGGCTACACCTTC.